What follows is one T cell receptor (beta chain) and its context. What it binds is not known. This record comes from a study of T cell responses to AZD1222 COVID-19 vaccine. Whole-study results and caveats: Donors were chiefly white British, with a greater number of females, and clonal diversity was perhaps underestimated. Spike-specific TCR breadth rose after two AZD1222 doses, and depth rose as well. Unmutated variant regions are reportedly the target of nearly half of TCRs that are spike-specific.

V was pared by 3 bases and J by 3 bases, with 15 bases between. Germline assignment: CDR1 KGHSY and CDR2 FQNENV. The CDR3 covers 15 residues. Sequencing used immunoSEQ multiplex PCR; TCRdb keeps in-frame clones, though not all of them. Here the sample table reports around 150,000 clones. Sequenced input: peripheral blood. This clonotype was sampled from an adult in good health. This chain joins TRBV16 and TRBJ2-7, with D possibly matching TRBD2 (5 bases). The CDR3 DNA is TGTGCCAGCAGCCACCGGACTTCCGTCGACTACGAGCAGTACTTC. It yields the protein CASSHRTSVDYEQYF.